This record concerns one T cell receptor (beta chain) sequence. Its target is unknown. The data stem from a study of T cell responses to AZD1222 COVID-19 vaccine. Study-wide findings and caveats: Spike-specific TCR depth and breadth grew after two AZD1222 doses. Dominant CD4 TCR responses targeted spike regions 160-218 and 743-854. Among spike-specific TCRs, nearly half reportedly target unmutated variant regions. In all cases, repertoires were sampled only after the peak T cell response.

Sequencing used immunoSEQ multiplex PCR; TCRdb keeps in-frame clones, though not all of them. The sample has about 110,000 clones, more than 75% seen once. The CDR3 consists of 15 residues. CDR1 and CDR2 (germline): SGHRS, YFSETQ. V lost 4 bases, J lost 4 bases, and 17 bases lay in between. The sequence was collected from an adult who received the AZD1222 COVID-19 vaccine. This chain connects TRBV5-1 to TRBJ1-2; D gene unclear. The specimen was peripheral blood, collected 28 days after the second AZD1222 dose. The CDR3 protein is CASSREAKGAYGYTF. The CDR3 DNA reads TGCGCCAGCAGCCGTGAGGCAAAGGGAGCCTATGGCTACACCTTC.